This note documents a single TCR beta chain sequence. Its antigen is still unknown. The sample is drawn from a study of graft-versus-host responses after intestinal transplantation. Study-wide points: GvH clones detected in recipient marrow included some appearing first in ileum or blood. Peak GvH clone levels in circulation were associated with early post-transplant HvG declines.

Using immunoSEQ multiplex PCR, the repertoire was profiled, and TCRdb retains in-frame clones only, with some absent. Found here are around 67,000 clones, under 90% of them singletons; the top ten hold 0.39%. This CDR3 region has 11 residues. Germline lookup yields CDR1 SGHTS and CDR2 YDEGEE. Trimming removed 4 bases at V and 3 bases at J, with 4 bases between. The sample was unstimulated CD4+ T cells sorted from spleen or lymph node cells, taken before transplant. The sequence derives from a human donor who was the organ donor for an intestinal transplant. J is TRBJ2-5 and V is TRBV5-8; D call uncertain. This CDR3 is CASSPEETQYF. CDR3 sequence (DNA): TGTGCCAGCAGCCCGGAAGAGACCCAGTACTTC.